This T cell receptor beta chain was captured by sequencing in a study of T cell changes during pregnancy in multiple sclerosis. The germline V gene encodes CDR1 MNHNS and CDR2 SASEGT. Trimming removed 4 bases from V and 2 bases from J, with 12 bases in between. This CDR3 region has 15 residues. Libraries were prepared by immunoSEQ multiplex PCR; TCRdb keeps only in-frame clonotypes and omits some of them. The data contain about 36,000 clones, about nine tenths of them singletons. The sample here was CD8+ T cells from peripheral blood mononuclear cells, taken in the third trimester of pregnancy. The V call is TRBV6-1, the J call TRBJ2-1, with D perhaps TRBD2 (6 bases). The receptor was isolated from a female donor with multiple sclerosis, enrolled in a pregnancy study. CDR3 sequence: CASSALAFPYNEQFF. The CDR3 DNA is TGTGCCAGCAGTGCACTAGCTTTTCCCTACAATGAGCAGTTCTTC.